The next 13 T cell receptor beta chains were all read from a single sample in a study of T cell responses to AZD1222 COVID-19 vaccine. The protocol was immunoSEQ multiplex PCR, while the TCRdb copy is restricted to in-frame clones and leaves out a portion. Among 85,000 to 130,000 clones listed, around 89% were seen once. This material consisted of peripheral blood, taken on day 0 of AZD1222 vaccination. Receptor source: an adult in good health.

This sequence joins TRBV9 and TRBJ1-1, with D possibly matching TRBD1 (5 bases). There are 13 residues in the CDR3. Germline-derived CDR1 and CDR2 are SGDLS and YYNGEE. Trimming pared 3 bases from V and 6 bases from J, leaving 12 bases between. The CDR3 DNA reads as TGTGCCAGCAGCGGGCCGGGGGGACCTGAAGCTTTCTTT. Protein: CASSGPGGPEAFF.

The chain joins TRBV7-2 to TRBJ2-1; D perhaps matches TRBD1 (5 bases). V was clipped by 3 bases and J by 13 bases, with 16 bases between them. CDR1 and CDR2 from the germline V gene are SGHTA and FQGNSA. The CDR3 consists of 13 residues. The CDR3 loop reads CASSLARQNPQFF. CDR3 DNA: TGTGCCAGCAGCTTGGCCCGACAGAACCCCCAGTTCTTC.

The chain recombines TRBV6-1 with TRBJ1-6; D might be TRBD1 (5 bases). The germline V and J ends were trimmed by 4 bases and 0 bases, with 13 bases remaining between them. The CDR3 is 17 residues long. Germline V gene sequence: CDR1 MNHNS, CDR2 SASEGT. The CDR3 sequence: CASSGRGSSSYNSPLHF. CDR3 bases: TGTGCCAGCAGTGGCCGGGGGAGCAGCTCCTATAATTCACCCCTCCACTTT.

This clone appeared a single time. The rearrangement joins TRBV6-1 to TRBJ1-1, with unresolved D. The CDR3 spans 17 residues. Trimming left V 2 bases short and J 0 bases short, with 16 bases between. CDR1 and CDR2 from the germline V gene are MNHNS and SASEGT. CDR3 sequence: CASSESKGPHLNTEAFF. For the CDR3, the DNA is TGTGCCAGCAGTGAATCGAAAGGGCCACACCTGAACACTGAAGCTTTCTTT.

The chain recombines TRBV25-1 with TRBJ2-7; D unresolved. The CDR3 loop spans 11 amino acids. Between the trimmed V and J ends, which lost 4 bases and 3 bases, there was a span of 4 bases. Germline V lookup: CDR1 MGHDK, CDR2 SYGVNS. In nucleotides, the CDR3 is TGTGCCAGCAGTGCCCACTACGAGCAGTACTTC. Translation gives CASSAHYEQYF.

The J gene is TRBJ1-4, the V gene TRBV5-1; D not certain. Germline CDR1 and CDR2: SGHRS and YFSETQ. Trimming took off 0 bases at V and 3 bases at J, with 12 bases between the two ends. This CDR3 spans 16 amino acids. The CDR3 loop reads CASSLVNAGPNEKLFF. The CDR3 DNA is TGCGCCAGCAGCTTGGTAAACGCAGGTCCTAATGAAAAACTGTTTTTT.

Only a few counts were recorded for this clone. The rearrangement joins TRBV16 to TRBJ2-6; a possible D gene is TRBD1 (5 bases). The germline V gene encodes CDR1 KGHSY and CDR2 FQNENV. Trimming cost V 6 bases and J 0 bases, with 9 bases left between them. The CDR3 is 15 residues long. The CDR3 DNA reads TGTGCCAGCAGTCTCGACAGCTCTGGGGCCAACGTCCTGACTTTC. Amino acid sequence: CASSLDSSGANVLTF.

The CDR3 sequence: CASSPGQGNQPQHF. In DNA, the CDR3 is TGTGCCAGCAGTCCCGGACAGGGGAATCAGCCCCAGCATTTT. V gene TRBV6-5 combines with J gene TRBJ1-5, with 9 bases lining up with TRBD1. V was pared by 5 bases and J by 4 bases, with 3 bases of the junction left unmatched. In germline, CDR1 is MNHEY, CDR2 SVGAGI. The CDR3 spans 14 residues.

J is TRBJ2-7 and V is TRBV5-4; possible D gene TRBD2, 6 bases. The CDR3 extends over 13 amino acids. The V and J ends lost 2 bases and 2 bases respectively, with 8 bases between them. Germline CDR1 and CDR2: SGHNT and YYREEE (reference sequence). The CDR3 spells CASSFGGTYEQYF. The CDR3 DNA sequence: TGTGCCAGCAGCTTCGGGGGAACCTACGAGCAGTACTTC.

Points on this clone: The CDR3 end shows no conserved phenylalanine or tryptophan, and so a read error is likely. The chain carries TRBV4-2 and TRBJ1-6; 7 bases are shared with TRBD1. Germline V gives CDR1 LGHNA, CDR2 YNFKEQ. J was trimmed by 0 bases and V by 3 bases; bases with no gene match: 8. The CDR3 covers 18 residues. Written as DNA, the CDR3 is TGTGCCAGCAGCCAGGGGGGACAGACAAGCTCCTATAATTCACCCCTCCACCTT. This codes for CASSQGGQTSSYNSPLHL.

The chain joins TRBV6-5 to TRBJ1-2; D is unresolved. This CDR3 contains 15 residues. V was shortened by 4 bases and J by 2 bases, with 14 bases between the two germline ends. The germline V gene has CDR1 MNHEY and CDR2 SVGAGI. CDR3 residues: CASSSPAGWNYGYTF. The CDR3 DNA reads as TGTGCCAGCAGTTCTCCGGCCGGCTGGAACTATGGCTACACCTTC.

V gene TRBV27 combines with J gene TRBJ1-4; the D gene is possibly TRBD1 (6 bases). CDR1 is MNHEY and CDR2 is SMNVEV in the germline V gene (reference sequence). This CDR3 region has 13 residues. Trimming left V 2 bases short and J 8 bases short, with 9 bases between. DNA for the CDR3: TGTGCCAGCAGTTTAAGGGGGTGGGAAAAACTGTTTTTT. It codes for CASSLRGWEKLFF.

The rearrangement links TRBV29-1 to TRBJ2-3; D may be TRBD1 (6 bases). The V end lost 3 bases, the J end lost 0 bases, and 16 bases lay between the germline ends. The CDR3 has 16 amino acids. Germline V CDR1 and CDR2: SQVTM, ANQGSEA. The CDR3 region has the DNA TGCAGCGTTGATTTAAGAGGGGGAATTAGCACAGATACGCAGTATTTT. It is translated as CSVDLRGGISTDTQYF.